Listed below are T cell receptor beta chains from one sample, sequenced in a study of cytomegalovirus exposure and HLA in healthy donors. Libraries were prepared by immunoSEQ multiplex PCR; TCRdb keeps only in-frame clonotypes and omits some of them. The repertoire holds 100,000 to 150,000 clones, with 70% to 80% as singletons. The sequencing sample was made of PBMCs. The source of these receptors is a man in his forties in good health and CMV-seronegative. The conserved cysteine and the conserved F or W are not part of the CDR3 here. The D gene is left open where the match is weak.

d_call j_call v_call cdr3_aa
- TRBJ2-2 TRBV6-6 ASSVDRSNTGELF
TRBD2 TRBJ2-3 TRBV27 ASSPASGGWDTQY
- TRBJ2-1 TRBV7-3 ASSPSTEYNEQF
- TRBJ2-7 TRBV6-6 ASSYEASSYEQY
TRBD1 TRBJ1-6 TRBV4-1 ASSPSPSGTDNSPLH
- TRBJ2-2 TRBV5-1 ASSLSPGTGELF
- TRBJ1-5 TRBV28 ASSLQESNQPQH
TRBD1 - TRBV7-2 ASSKGQTTYEQY
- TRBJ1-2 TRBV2 ASSETGNGYT
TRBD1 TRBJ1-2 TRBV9 ASSAPRQGSNYGYT
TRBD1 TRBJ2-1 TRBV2 ASSGQGSYNEQF
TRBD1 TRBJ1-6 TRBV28 ASSDRAFNSPLH
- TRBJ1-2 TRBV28 ASIPTGDVSYT
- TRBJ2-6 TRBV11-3 ASSSTRKSGANVLT
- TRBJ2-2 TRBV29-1 SVAGGRDAGELF
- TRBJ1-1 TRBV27 ASSLGGSGSMNTEAF
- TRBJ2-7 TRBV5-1 ASSSRVSYEQY
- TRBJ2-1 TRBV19 ASSSIYNEQF
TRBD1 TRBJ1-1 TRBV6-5 ASSSTGGEAF
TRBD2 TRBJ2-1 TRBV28 ASSYGLALDNEQF
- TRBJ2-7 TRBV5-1 ASSFGQTSSYEQY
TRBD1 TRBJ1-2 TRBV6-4 ASSDSTGALTGYT
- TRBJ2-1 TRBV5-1 ASSFEVGEQF
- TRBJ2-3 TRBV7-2 ASSLEGRTGLDTQY
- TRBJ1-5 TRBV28 ASSFTGNGQPQH
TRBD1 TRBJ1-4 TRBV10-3 AISDHGQGEEKLF
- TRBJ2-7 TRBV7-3 ASSPTPFREQY
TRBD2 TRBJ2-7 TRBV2 ASSEVGSAGVVEQY
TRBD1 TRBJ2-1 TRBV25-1 ASIRQGDGDEQF
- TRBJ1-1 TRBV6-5 ASSYSSTANTEAF
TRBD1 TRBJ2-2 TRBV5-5 ASSLGTGTGELF
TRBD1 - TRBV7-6 ASSLIATGGYYEQY
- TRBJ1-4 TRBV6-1 ASPPDSPNEKLF
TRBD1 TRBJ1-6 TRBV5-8 ASSLGAQGAPYSPLH
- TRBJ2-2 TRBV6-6 ASRSPPGANTGELF
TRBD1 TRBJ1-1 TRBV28 ASSSGQMNTEAF
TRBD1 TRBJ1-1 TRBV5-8 ASSRHRGGNRMNTEAF
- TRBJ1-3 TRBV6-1 ASSEADYRVWEY
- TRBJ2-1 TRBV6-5 ASSSRGYSNEQF
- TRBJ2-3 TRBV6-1 ASKNGQGYTDTQY
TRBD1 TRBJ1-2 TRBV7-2 ASSFDRVNYGYT
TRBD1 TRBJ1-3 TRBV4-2 ASSPTGAGIGNTIY
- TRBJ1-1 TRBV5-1 ASAGYRNTEAF
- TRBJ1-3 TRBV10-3 AISDNRADDTIY
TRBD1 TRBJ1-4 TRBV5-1 ASSLGTGSGYGEKLF
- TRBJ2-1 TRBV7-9 ASSTTTSPYNEQF
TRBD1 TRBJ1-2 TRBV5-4 ASSLKTGDYGYT
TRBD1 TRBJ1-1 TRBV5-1 ASSRVGQTTEAF
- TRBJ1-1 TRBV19 ASSISTGNTEAF